This TCR beta chain originates from a study of CD8 T cells in Susac syndrome. This CDR3 has 15 amino acids. Trimming took off 4 bases at V and 4 bases at J, with 14 bases between the two ends. RNA in amounts of about 0.45 to 1 ug was reverse transcribed with random hexamers. By means of immunoSEQ multiplex PCR, TCR beta CDR3 spanning 54 Vbeta and 13 Jbeta underwent amplification. TCRdb analysed the immunoSEQ multiplex PCR reads with MiXCR anew, one entry per CDR3 protein. The profile shows 150,000 or so distinct CDR3 sequences, about 95% of them singletons. V is TRBV12-3 or TRBV12-4 and J is TRBJ2-1, with D possibly matching TRBD1 (6 bases). Material for sequencing was CD4+ T cells from PBMCs. This receptor was taken from a human donor with Susac syndrome. The CDR3 here is CASSSRDKGYNEQFF. The CDR3 DNA reads as TGTGCCAGCAGTTCCCGGGACAAAGGGTACAATGAGCAGTTCTTC.